Each of the 5 T cell receptor beta chains below was sequenced from the same sample in a study of human T cells and chemical hapten exposure. Documented time point: pre-sensitization, week 0. The sample's treatment: therapeutic diphenylcyclopropenone sensitization with weekly scalp DPC. TCRdb passed the RACE reads through MiXCR, listing each CDR3 protein once. The sample records more than 250,000 distinct CDR3 sequences, about 8.6% being singletons. The sequences come from whole blood, collected in connection with sensitization to the hapten diphenylcyclopropenone (DPC). Receptor source: a woman between 40 and 55 years old with alopecia areata. Some clones in this sample may be carry-over from other donors' samples.

This clonotype was recorded at least ten times. The rearrangement uses TRBV24-1 and TRBJ2-3; no clear D. Germline lookup yields CDR1 KGHDR and CDR2 SFDVKD. Trimming pared 5 bases from V and 3 bases from J, leaving 8 bases between. The CDR3 has 13 amino acids. The chain's CDR3 is CATSVAPTDTQYF. The CDR3 region has the DNA TGTGCCACCAGTGTGGCCCCTACAGATACGCAGTATTTT.

This clonotype was seen a handful of times. The rearrangement joins TRBV29-1 to TRBJ1-1; D gene uncertain. V dropped 6 bases and J dropped 5 bases, with 19 bases sitting between them. Germline CDR1 reads SQVTM; CDR2 reads ANQGSEA. CDR3 length: 14 amino acids. The CDR3 nucleotides read TGCAGCGTCTTGGGCGGCCCCAAGATAACTGAAGCTTTCTTT. This codes for CSVLGGPKITEAFF.

For this clonotype: The junction differs from germline at one of its ends, possibly a read error. The chain carries TRBV5-8 and TRBJ2-1; no definite D call. This CDR3 contains 13 residues. Germline loops: CDR1 SGHTS, CDR2 YDEGEE. The CDR3 spells CVSSLVIGNEQFF. The CDR3 DNA reads as TGTGTCAGCAGCTTGGTAATAGGTAATGAGCAGTTCTTC.

This clonotype was detected only a few times. The chain employs TRBV20-1 and TRBJ2-7, with D unclear. V was trimmed by 3 bases and J by 4 bases, leaving 7 bases between them. Germline-derived CDR1 and CDR2 are DFQATT and SNEGSKA (reference sequence). The CDR3 extends over 11 amino acids. The CDR3: CSASDGYEQYF. CDR3 in DNA: TGCAGTGCTAGTGACGGGTACGAGCAGTACTTC.

The V and J genes are TRBV20-1 and TRBJ1-5; possibly TRBD1 for D (5 bases). CDR3 size: 12 residues. The germline V gene has CDR1 DFQATT and CDR2 SNEGSKA (reference sequence). CDR3 sequence: CSALRGNQPQHF. CDR3 DNA: TGCAGCGCTCTCAGGGGCAATCAGCCCCAGCATTTT.